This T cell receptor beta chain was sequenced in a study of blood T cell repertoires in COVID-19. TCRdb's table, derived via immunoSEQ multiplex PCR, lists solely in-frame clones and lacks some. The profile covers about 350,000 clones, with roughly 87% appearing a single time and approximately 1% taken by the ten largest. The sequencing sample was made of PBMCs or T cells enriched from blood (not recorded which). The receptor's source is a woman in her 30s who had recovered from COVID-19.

The CDR3 protein is CASTRTSGAMDTQYF. Written as DNA, the CDR3 is TGTGCCAGCACAAGGACTAGCGGGGCCATGGATACGCAGTATTTT. V and J are TRBV2 and TRBJ2-3; 12 bases match TRBD2. Per the germline V gene, CDR1 is SNHLY and CDR2 is FYNNEI. CDR3 length: 15 residues. V lost 7 bases to trimming and J lost 6 bases; unmatched junction nucleotides: 8.